This TCR beta chain came from a study of blood T cell repertoires in COVID-19. Study background: The study drew acute and convalescent COVID-19 samples from the United States, Italy and Spain. Sources were T cells, B-cell-depleted T cells, or PBMCs; the material itself was cDNA or gDNA.

Under the authors' procedure: From reference gene primer amplification, estimates of nucleated cell counts were derived. Libraries were prepared by immunoSEQ multiplex PCR; TCRdb keeps only in-frame clonotypes and omits some of them. V and J calls and clone size come straight from that table; D and trimming were deduced from the DNA. The repertoire holds fewer than 200,000 clones, 81% seen once, with approximately 12% in the top ten. Trimming removed 6 bases from V and 0 bases from J; junction bases left unmatched: 5. Germline values: CDR1 MNHNY, CDR2 SVGAGI (reference sequence). There are 16 residues in the CDR3. Those enrolled in Seattle joined during active infection and were followed longitudinally afterward.

The source is a woman older than 75 with COVID-19, enrolled during active disease. Sequences were obtained from peripheral blood. The chain uses TRBV6-6 and TRBJ2-1, with TRBD2 matching 10 bases. The CDR3 nucleotides are TGTGCCAGCAGAGTAGCGGGGGGAGGCTCCTACAATGAGCAGTTCTTC. Translated: CASRVAGGGSYNEQFF.